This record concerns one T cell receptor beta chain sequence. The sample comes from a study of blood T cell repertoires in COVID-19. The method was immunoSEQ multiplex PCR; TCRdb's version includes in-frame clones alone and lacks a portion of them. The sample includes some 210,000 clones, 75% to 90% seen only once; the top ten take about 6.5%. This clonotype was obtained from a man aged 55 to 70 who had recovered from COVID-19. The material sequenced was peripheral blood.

CDR3 nucleotide sequence: TGTGCCAGCAGCTTAGATCGGGGACTATCTTATGGCTACACCTTC. Its translation: CASSLDRGLSYGYTF. The genes are TRBV11-2 and TRBJ1-2, with D perhaps matching TRBD1 (5 bases). The length of the CDR3 is 15 residues. Germline V gene data show CDR1 as SGHAT and CDR2 as FQNNGV. The germline V and J ends were trimmed by 0 bases and 5 bases, with 13 bases remaining between them.